The TCR beta chain described here comes from a study of blood T cell repertoires in COVID-19. Study background: Researchers got acute and convalescent COVID-19 samples from the United States, Italy and Spain. PBMCs, B-cell-depleted T cells, or T cells provided the cDNA or gDNA that made up the material.

In the authors' workflow: Cell counts per sample came from amplifying reference gene primers. This table comes from immunoSEQ multiplex PCR, and its TCRdb copy is limited to in-frame clones, with some not included. The V and J calls and clone size come from that table; D and trimming were worked out from the DNA. Of some 200,000 clones in the sample, roughly four fifths were seen once. V shed 4 bases, J shed 5 bases, and the junction held 7 bases outside the gene matches. CDR1 is SGHRS and CDR2 is YFSETQ in the germline V gene. This CDR3 spans 15 amino acids. This TCR was sampled from a woman aged 55-69 years with acute or convalescent COVID-19. Sequencing was done on a sample of peripheral blood. V and J are TRBV5-1 and TRBJ1-4; 8 bases agree with TRBD1. CDR3 nucleotide sequence: TGCGCCAGCAGCCGGACAGGGCAGGAGAATGAAAAACTGTTTTTT. Encoded protein: CASSRTGQENEKLFF.